The entry that follows covers one TCR beta chain sequence. Which antigen it targets is not known. Base qualities were left out, and no much larger clone turns up one base away. To prepare the library, the immunoSEQ multiplex PCR assay was applied. The study's processing was this. A statistical classification framework was built for diagnosing cytomegalovirus status from the catalog of TCR beta chain sequences. TCRdb's version of the immuneACCESS table is confined to in-frame rearrangements and falls short of the full clone set. An unresolved V gene accounts for under half of the shortfall where checked; the remainder is of unknown origin. V, J and clone size derive from that table, while D and trimming were established from the DNA sequence. Across this sample there are roughly 120,000 clones, with about 85% seen only once. The leading ten clones occupy approximately 2.3% of the sample. This specimen comes from a study of cytomegalovirus exposure and HLA in healthy donors (dated by TCRdb to about 2017). Some background on the complete study: According to a later analysis, one platform produced both the 110 or so validation repertoires and the 670 or so repertoires of the first cohort. The study aimed to test whether cataloging public T cell receptors could reveal signatures of past pathogen exposure. In addition to the first cohort of roughly 670 subjects, a separate validation cohort of 120 different subjects was used. High-throughput TCR immunosequencing, statistical association of individual TCRs with disease status, and machine learning were combined to predict cytomegalovirus infection status.

The germline V gene supplies CDR1 ENHRY and CDR2 SYGVKD. V is clipped by 5 bases and J by 0 bases, and the sequence between their germline boundaries is 14 bases long. The CDR3 runs 16 residues from the cysteine to the phenylalanine. The DNA shown is the 48-base CDR3, in frame from base 1. The paper's findings and limits, for the study overall: In the study, 150 to 200 TCR beta chains were listed as associated with cytomegalovirus. Of the cluster scores, roughly 95% were above 0 in a later analysis, which found that TCRs clustered in the first cohort also tended to co-occur in the roughly 130 validation repertoires. In vitro tests confirmed that a few of the cytomegalovirus-associated TCR beta chains recognize cytomegalovirus antigens. The classifier was reported to diagnose cytomegalovirus status with high specificity and sensitivity in both the original and validation cohorts. A later analysis lacked HLA typing for the validation cohort, so it scored co-occurrence in that cohort across all 120 repertoires. The authors suggested that the approach could potentially be extended to other disease states and immunological phenotypes. Most TCR sequences were seen in very few donors, while some public TCRs were found in many individuals.

The donors belonged to the validation cohort of around 110 subjects, which was separate from the roughly 670-subject first cohort. The chain was built from TRBV10-3 and TRBJ2-1, with a weak D call of TRBD2 (7 bases match). The receptor's source is a woman in her thirties in good health and CMV-seronegative. The sequenced sample consisted of PBMCs. The DNA sequence reads TGTGCCATCAGTTCCGGGGGGCCCTCCTCCTACAATGAGCAGTTCTTC. Its translation reads: CAISSGGPSSYNEQFF.